This TCR beta chain was profiled in a study of blood T cell repertoires in COVID-19. Study overall: Acute and convalescent COVID-19 specimens originated in the United States, Italy and Spain. Sample material is recorded as cDNA or gDNA derived from T cells, B-cell-depleted T cells, or PBMCs.

The V gene lost 3 bases and the J gene lost 5 bases, with 14 bases spanning the gap. In germline, CDR1 is SGHTA, CDR2 FQGNSA. The CDR3 sequence is 14 residues long. In the original analysis: Cell counts per sample came from amplifying reference gene primers. The method was immunoSEQ multiplex PCR; TCRdb's version includes in-frame clones alone and lacks a portion of them. That table supplies the V and J calls and clone size; D and trimming were determined from the DNA. Among 350,000 or so clones listed, nearly 90% were seen once. The TCR comes from a man aged 18 to 30 with active or convalescent COVID-19. Material for sequencing was peripheral blood. V and J are TRBV7-2 and TRBJ2-7; perhaps TRBD2 as D (6 bases). CDR3 sequence (DNA): TGTGCCAGCAGCTTTTTAAAGGCGGGGAACGAGCAGTACTTC. The encoded protein is CASSFLKAGNEQYF.